In its sample, the clone carrying this T cell receptor beta chain ranks as medium-sized. Thyroid surgery was performed in patients who had received no treatment beforehand. Via MiXCR, TCRdb re-called the PCR reads. The sample gives under 9,500 clones, approximately 25% of which show up once; under 15% is in the top ten. V was pared by 0 bases and J by 4 bases, with 12 bases between. CDR3 length: 14 amino acids. The germline CDR1 and CDR2 sequences are GTSNPN and SVGIG (reference sequence). This sample was included in a study of metastatic and nonmetastatic thyroid tumors. The overall study: Comparative analysis of repertoires was undertaken across blood and tumor or nodule tissue obtained from malignant and benign thyroid patients.

This chain uses TRBV30 with TRBJ1-2; D possibly corresponds to TRBD1 (6 bases). The sample comprised adjacent normal tissue. The TCR comes from a female donor with papillary thyroid cancer or a benign thyroid nodule (not recorded which). Some clones in this sample may be carry-over from other donors' samples. CDR3 residues: CAWSVQGLIYGYTF. CDR3 in DNA: TGTGCCTGGAGTGTACAGGGCCTCATCTATGGCTACACCTTC.